Described below is a single T cell receptor beta chain sequence and its context. Antigen unknown. The data were taken from a study of radiotherapy plus CTLA-4 blockade in lung cancer. Focal radiation plus CTLA-4 blockade with ipilimumab was administered to patients who had chemo-refractory metastatic non-small-cell lung cancer. Sequencing used immunoSEQ multiplex PCR; TCRdb keeps in-frame clones, though not all of them. The sample has about 38,000 clones, about 80% seen once. Whole-study findings and limits: The best prediction of response reportedly came from early blood T cell clone dynamics, with interferon-beta. In blood, TCR clones derived from the tumor expanded after radiotherapy plus ipilimumab.

The germline V gene has CDR1 LNHDA and CDR2 SQIVND (reference sequence). This CDR3 comprises 14 residues. Deletions cut 7 bases from V and 1 base from J, with 13 bases between. The receptor comes from a human donor with non-small cell lung cancer who had stable disease on radiotherapy plus ipilimumab. Sequencing used peripheral blood, obtained from a patient treated with radiotherapy plus ipilimumab. V is TRBV19 and J is TRBJ1-1; D perhaps matches TRBD1 (6 bases). The CDR3 reads CASTTGIANTEAFF. DNA for the CDR3: TGTGCCAGTACCACAGGGATAGCGAACACTGAAGCTTTCTTT. The full variable domain, with the rest looked up from reference TRBV19 and TRBJ1-1, is DGGITQSPKYLFRKEGQNVTLSCEQNLNHDAMYWYRQDPGQGLRLIYYSQIVNDFQKGDIAEGYSVSREKKESFPLTVTSAQKNPTAFYLCASTTGIANTEAFFGQGTRLTVV.